The 25 T cell receptor beta chains reported below all come from one sample, sequenced in a study of T-cell memory formation after mild COVID-19. A single record per CDR3 protein comes from TCRdb applying MiXCR to the 5' RACE reads. The table includes approximately 430,000 distinct CDR3 sequences, 23% detected once. Material for sequencing was PBMCs or a T cell subset sorted from them (not recorded which). The receptor set was obtained from an adult woman who had mild COVID-19 (a few samples of this study predate the infection). Cell type and time point are not known.

This chain uses TRBV11-3 with TRBJ2-2; TRBD2 aligns across 10 bases. V gave up 0 bases and J gave up 4 bases; unmatched junction bases: 2. Germline V gene data show CDR1 as SGHNT and CDR2 as YENEEA. The CDR3 runs 16 residues. The CDR3 is CASSLDKREGTGELFF. The CDR3 bases are TGTGCCAGCAGCTTAGATAAGCGGGAGGGCACCGGGGAGCTGTTTTTT.

This clonotype was seen a few times. The rearrangement joins TRBV5-1 to TRBJ2-1, with a weak D call TRBD2 (7 bases). The CDR3 loop spans 14 amino acids. The germline V and J ends were trimmed by 5 bases and 9 bases, with 18 bases remaining between them. The germline V gene has CDR1 SGHRS and CDR2 YFSETQ. In nucleotides, the CDR3 is TGCGCCAGCAGACAGGGACGTGGGGAGGGTGAGCAGTTCTTC. Protein product: CASRQGRGEGEQFF.

The V gene is TRBV18, the J gene TRBJ2-1; 9 bases line up with TRBD2. Germline CDR1 reads KGHSH; CDR2 reads LQKENI. The CDR3 sequence is 13 residues long. V lost 0 bases to trimming and J lost 15 bases; unmatched junction nucleotides: 6. The CDR3 bases are TGTGCCAGCTCACCACCGTCGCGGGAGGGTCCGTTCTTC. It encodes CASSPPSREGPFF. The variable domain in full, completed from reference TRBV18 and TRBJ2-1, reads NAGVMQNPRHLVRRRGQEARLRCSPMKGHSHVYWYRQLPEEGLKFMVYLQKENIIDESGMPKERFSAEFPKEGPSILRIQQVVRGDSAAYFCASSPPSREGPFFGPGTRLTVL.

The rearrangement uses TRBV4-1 and TRBJ1-1, with 12 bases fitting TRBD1. CDR1 MGHRA and CDR2 YSYEKL come from the germline V gene. This CDR3 contains 19 residues. V gave up 2 bases and J gave up 3 bases; unmatched junction bases: 13. The CDR3 spells CASSQQPEGTGGIYTEAFF. In DNA form, the CDR3 reads TGCGCCAGCAGCCAACAACCGGAGGGGACAGGGGGCATTTACACTGAAGCTTTCTTT.

This clonotype came up a few times. The chain is built from TRBV19 and TRBJ2-7; D is possibly TRBD1 (5 bases). Germline CDR1 reads LNHDA; CDR2 reads SQIVND (reference sequence). The CDR3 contains 13 residues. Trimming stripped 6 bases from V and 1 base from J, with 10 bases between. The CDR3, as DNA: TGTGCCAGTAGGGACATGGAATCCTACGAGCAGTACTTC. This codes for CASRDMESYEQYF.

This chain uses TRBV7-6 with TRBJ2-2; no definite D call. Looked up from germline, CDR1 is SGHVS and CDR2 is FNYEAQ. The CDR3 has 13 residues. V lost 6 bases, J lost 2 bases, and 7 bases lay in between. As DNA, the CDR3 is TGTGCCAGCAGGTCGGGTAACACCGGGGAGCTGTTTTTT. It is translated as CASRSGNTGELFF.

This clonotype was detected only a few times. The J gene is TRBJ1-2, the V gene TRBV7-9; D gene uncertain. Germline CDR1 is SEHNR and CDR2 is FQNEAQ (reference sequence). The germline V and J ends were trimmed by 6 bases and 4 bases, with 12 bases remaining between them. The CDR3 is 13 amino acids. The CDR3 reads CASSLQLIYGYTF. The CDR3 nucleotides are TGTGCCAGCAGTTTACAGTTGATCTATGGCTACACCTTC.

This clonotype was seen more than once but under ten times. The chain joins TRBV20-1 to TRBJ2-7, with D hard to call. V was cut by 0 bases and J by 5 bases, with 14 bases left in between. The CDR3 length is 14 residues. In germline, CDR1 is DFQATT, CDR2 SNEGSKA (reference sequence). The CDR3 is CSARDSGNLNEQYF. DNA for the CDR3: TGCAGTGCTAGAGATTCTGGAAATCTCAACGAGCAGTACTTC.

The table lists this clonotype with many counts. The V call is TRBV7-2, the J call TRBJ2-2; D is unresolved. Trimming stripped 1 base from V and 7 bases from J, with 4 bases between. The CDR3 totals 12 residues. The germline V gene has CDR1 SGHTA and CDR2 FQGNSA. CDR3 in amino acids: CASSLVGGELFF. The CDR3 region has the DNA TGTGCCAGCAGCTTAGTGGGCGGGGAGCTGTTTTTT. Supplemented by reference TRBV7-2 and TRBJ2-2, the full variable domain reads GAGVSQSPSNKVTEKGKDVELRCDPISGHTALYWYRQSLGQGLEFLIYFQGNSAPDKSGLPSDRFSAERTGGSVSTLTIQRTQQEDSAVYLCASSLVGGELFFGEGSRLTVL.

V gene TRBV5-5 combines with J gene TRBJ1-1, with D hard to call. The germline CDR1 and CDR2 sequences are SGHKS and YYEKEE (reference sequence). Trimming left V 2 bases short and J 1 base short, with 9 bases between. The CDR3 length is 14 residues. CDR3 nucleotides: TGTGCCAGCAGCTTAGTCGCGGCGAACACTGAAGCTTTCTTT. Its protein product is CASSLVAANTEAFF.

CDR3 DNA: TGCAGTGCTAGAGATCCGCTCATGTCTAGCACAGATACGCAGTATTTT. It yields the protein CSARDPLMSSTDTQYF. This chain links TRBV20-1 with TRBJ2-3; no clear D. The CDR3 is made up of 16 amino acids. Per germline, CDR1 DFQATT and CDR2 SNEGSKA (reference sequence). Trimming took off 0 bases at V and 0 bases at J, with 13 bases between the two ends.

This chain uses TRBV12-3 or TRBV12-4 with TRBJ2-2, with 7 bases identical to TRBD1. The junction had 20 bases not matched to a gene; V was cut back by 11 bases and J by 5 bases. The CDR3 spans 17 residues. CDR3 nucleotide sequence: TGTGCCGTAGGGGGCCCCCTTACCGCACCCAAGACCGGGGAGCTGTTTTTT. Encoded protein: CAVGGPLTAPKTGELFF.

The chain carries TRBV5-1 and TRBJ2-3, with 7 nucleotides matching TRBD2. The CDR3 has 14 residues. Germline CDR1 reads SGHRS; CDR2 reads YFSETQ. Unmatched junction bases numbered 6, after V lost 2 bases and J lost 6 bases. The DNA of the CDR3 is TGCGCCAGCAGCTTAGGGACTACCATCGATACGCAGTATTTT. Residues: CASSLGTTIDTQYF.

This chain uses TRBV4-3 with TRBJ1-3; D remains ambiguous. V lost 2 bases and J 13 bases, leaving 18 bases between the germline ends. Germline lookup yields CDR1 LGHNA and CDR2 YSLEER. The CDR3 is 14 amino acids. The CDR3 spells CASSQILDRPPIYF. For the CDR3, the DNA is TGCGCCAGCAGCCAAATCCTTGACCGGCCTCCGATATATTTT.

This clonotype was counted only a few times. V usage is TRBV18 and J usage is TRBJ1-5; D gene uncertain. CDR1 is KGHSH and CDR2 is LQKENI in the germline V gene. The V and J ends lost 0 bases and 5 bases respectively, with 2 bases between them. CDR3 length: 12 amino acids. The CDR3 protein is CASSPPDQPQHF. In DNA form, the CDR3 reads TGTGCCAGCTCACCACCGGATCAGCCCCAGCATTTT.

This clonotype was counted only a few times. The chain employs TRBV7-6 and TRBJ1-1, with TRBD1 matching 8 bases. The CDR3 has 14 amino acids. The germline CDR1 and CDR2 sequences are SGHVS and FNYEAQ. J was trimmed by 2 bases and V by 5 bases; bases with no gene match: 4. This CDR3 is CASSNRGINTEAFF. For the CDR3, the DNA is TGTGCCAGCAGCAACAGGGGGATAAACACTGAAGCTTTCTTT.

A few counts support this clonotype. The chain recombines TRBV12-3 or TRBV12-4 with TRBJ1-5; 7 nucleotides match TRBD1. The CDR3 totals 14 residues. The J segment lost 4 bases and the V segment lost 5 bases, leaving 5 bases of the junction unmatched. CDR3 coding DNA: TGTGCCAGCAGTCCGACAGGGTTGAATCAGCCCCAGCATTTT. Its protein is CASSPTGLNQPQHF.

This clonotype was recorded once. The V call is TRBV3-1, the J call TRBJ2-1; D is unresolved. Germline values: CDR1 LGHDT, CDR2 YNNKEL (reference sequence). This CDR3 is 11 amino acids long. V shed 7 bases and J shed 10 bases, with 11 bases lying between them. The CDR3 sequence: CASKAGAEQFF. The CDR3 coding sequence is TGTGCCAGCAAAGCTGGAGCGGAGCAGTTCTTC.

The table lists this clonotype with a few counts. The chain is built from TRBV6-2 or TRBV6-3 and TRBJ1-2; D is uncertain. Germline CDR1 reads MNHEY; CDR2 reads SVGEGT. The CDR3 totals 13 residues. V dropped 6 bases and J dropped 4 bases, with 12 bases sitting between them. The CDR3 loop is CASRSGMRYGYTF. CDR3 bases: TGTGCCAGCAGGAGTGGGATGCGCTATGGCTACACCTTC.

The V call is TRBV5-1, the J call TRBJ2-7; 7 bases map to TRBD1. V trimming: 3 bases; J trimming: 1 base; junction bases outside the gene matches: 10. The germline gives CDR1 SGHRS, CDR2 YFSETQ. This CDR3 region has 16 residues. The CDR3 loop is CASSSYRGPSSYEQYF. The CDR3 nucleotides are TGCGCCAGCAGCTCATACAGGGGTCCTAGTTCCTACGAGCAGTACTTC.

The chain has TRBV6-1 and TRBJ2-3; D is undetermined. The CDR3 loop spans 15 amino acids. The V end was cut by 0 bases, the J end by 2 bases, with 9 bases between. Germline V gene data show CDR1 as MNHNS and CDR2 as SASEGT. The CDR3 loop is CASSEAVGSTDTQYF. In DNA, the CDR3 is TGTGCCAGCAGTGAAGCAGTCGGTTCCACAGATACGCAGTATTTT.

This clonotype was detected a few times. The chain links TRBV7-6 to TRBJ2-3; 12 nucleotides line up with TRBD2. V was clipped by 4 bases and J by 3 bases; unmatched bases: 2. CDR1 and CDR2 from the germline V gene are SGHVS and FNYEAQ. The CDR3 has 15 residues. CDR3 residues: CASSSTSGRTDTQYF. The DNA of the CDR3 is TGTGCCAGCAGCTCGACTAGCGGGAGAACAGATACGCAGTATTTT.

The chain carries TRBV29-1 and TRBJ2-7, with 9 nucleotides matching TRBD1. Germline V lookup: CDR1 SQVTM, CDR2 ANQGSEA. The CDR3 is made up of 14 amino acids. The V segment lost 3 bases and the J segment 3 bases; nucleotides outside the gene matches: 6. The CDR3 DNA is TGCAGCGTTGAGGGTTTGGGACAGGGCTACGAGCAGTACTTC. It codes for CSVEGLGQGYEQYF.

CDR3 in amino acids: CASSAGTGVPRRCTF. Here the CDR3 DNA reads TGTGCCAGCAGTGCCGGGACAGGGGTACCTCGTCGTTGCACCTTC. The chain has TRBV6-2 or TRBV6-3 and TRBJ1-2, with 10 bases identical to TRBD1. The CDR3 has 15 amino acids. Looked up from germline, CDR1 is MNHEY and CDR2 is SVGEGT. The V gene end was trimmed by 5 bases and the J gene end by 13 bases; junction bases not matched to a gene: 16.

This rearrangement joins TRBV29-1 to TRBJ1-1; weak D call: TRBD1 (6 bases). Germline V gene lookup returns CDR1 SQVTM and CDR2 ANQGSEA. The ends were cut back, 4 bases at V and 6 bases at J, with 15 bases in the middle. This CDR3 region has 13 residues. The CDR3 spells CSVGGALEPEAFF. The CDR3 nucleotides read TGCAGCGTTGGGGGGGCCTTGGAACCTGAAGCTTTCTTT.